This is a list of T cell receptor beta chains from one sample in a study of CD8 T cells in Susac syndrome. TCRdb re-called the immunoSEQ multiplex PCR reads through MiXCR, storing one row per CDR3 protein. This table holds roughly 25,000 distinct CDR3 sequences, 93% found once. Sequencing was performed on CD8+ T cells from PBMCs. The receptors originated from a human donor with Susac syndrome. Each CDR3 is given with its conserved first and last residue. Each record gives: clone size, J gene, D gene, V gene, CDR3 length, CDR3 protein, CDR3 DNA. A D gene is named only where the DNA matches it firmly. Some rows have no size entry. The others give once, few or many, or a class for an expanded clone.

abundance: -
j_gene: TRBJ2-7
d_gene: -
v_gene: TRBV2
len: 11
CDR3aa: CASSEAYEQYF
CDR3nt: TGTGCCAGCAGTGAAGCCTACGAGCAGTACTTC

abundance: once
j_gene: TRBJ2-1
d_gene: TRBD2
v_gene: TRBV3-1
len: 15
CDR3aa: CASSQFTSGHNEQFF
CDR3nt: TGTGCCAGCAGCCAGTTTACTAGCGGACACAATGAGCAGTTCTTC

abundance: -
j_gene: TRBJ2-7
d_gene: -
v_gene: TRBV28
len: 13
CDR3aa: CASSLTDSYEQYF
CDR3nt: TGTGCCAGCAGTTTGACGGATTCCTACGAGCAGTACTTC

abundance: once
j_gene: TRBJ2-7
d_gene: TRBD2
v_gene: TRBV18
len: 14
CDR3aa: CASSPLAGGYEQYF
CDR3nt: TGTGCCAGCTCACCACTAGCGGGGGGGTACGAGCAGTACTTC

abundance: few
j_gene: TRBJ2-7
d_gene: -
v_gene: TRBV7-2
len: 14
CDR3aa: CASTPSRDDYEQYF
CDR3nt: TGTGCCAGCACCCCCTCGCGGGACGACTACGAGCAGTACTTC

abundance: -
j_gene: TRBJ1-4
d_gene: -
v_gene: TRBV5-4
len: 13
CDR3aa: CASSSHRVEKLFF
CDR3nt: TGTGCCAGCAGCTCACACAGGGTCGAAAAACTGTTTTTT

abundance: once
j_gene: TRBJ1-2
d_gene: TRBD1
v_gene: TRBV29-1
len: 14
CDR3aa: CSVGERDRGYGYTF
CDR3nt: TGCAGCGTCGGGGAGCGGGACAGGGGCTATGGCTACACCTTC

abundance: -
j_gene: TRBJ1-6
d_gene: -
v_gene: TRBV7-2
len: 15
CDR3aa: CASSLRDSYNSPLHF
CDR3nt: TGTGCCAGCAGCTTACGGGACTCCTATAATTCACCCCTCCACTTT

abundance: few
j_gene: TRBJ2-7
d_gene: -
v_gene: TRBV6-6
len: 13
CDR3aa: CASSYSTSYEQYF
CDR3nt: TGTGCCAGCAGTTACTCGACTTCCTACGAGCAGTACTTC

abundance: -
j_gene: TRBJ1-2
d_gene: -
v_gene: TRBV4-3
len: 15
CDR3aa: CASSQDTGSNYGYTF
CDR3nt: TGCGCCAGCAGCCAAGATACGGGATCTAACTATGGCTACACCTTC

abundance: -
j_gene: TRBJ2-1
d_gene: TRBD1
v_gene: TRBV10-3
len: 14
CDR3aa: CAISGTGGRNEQFF
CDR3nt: TGTGCCATCAGTGGAACAGGGGGGAGGAATGAGCAGTTCTTC

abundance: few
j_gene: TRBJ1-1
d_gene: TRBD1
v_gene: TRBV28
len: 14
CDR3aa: CASSQTGGNTEAFF
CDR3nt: TGTGCCAGCAGTCAGACAGGGGGGAACACTGAAGCTTTCTTT

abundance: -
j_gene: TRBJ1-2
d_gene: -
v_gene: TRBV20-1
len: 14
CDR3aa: CSATIWTDNYGYTF
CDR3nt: TGCAGTGCTACTATCTGGACAGACAACTATGGCTACACCTTC

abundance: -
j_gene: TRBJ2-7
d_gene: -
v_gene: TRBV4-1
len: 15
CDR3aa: CASSQGDLKVGEQYF
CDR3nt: TGCGCCAGCAGCCAAGGGGACTTGAAGGTTGGCGAGCAGTACTTC

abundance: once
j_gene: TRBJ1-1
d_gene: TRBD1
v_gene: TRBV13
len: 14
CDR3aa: CASSLQGATTEAFF
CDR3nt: TGTGCCAGCAGCCTTCAGGGGGCGACCACTGAAGCTTTCTTT

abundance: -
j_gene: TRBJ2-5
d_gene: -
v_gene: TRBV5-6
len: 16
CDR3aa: CASSPWSSDNQETQYF
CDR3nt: TGTGCCAGCAGCCCGTGGTCTAGCGATAACCAAGAGACCCAGTACTTC

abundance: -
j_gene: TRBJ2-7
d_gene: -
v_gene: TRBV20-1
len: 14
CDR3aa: CSATPGAFSYEQYF
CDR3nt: TGCAGTGCTACCCCCGGCGCATTCTCCTACGAGCAGTACTTC

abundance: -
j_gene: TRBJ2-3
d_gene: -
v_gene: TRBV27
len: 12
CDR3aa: CASRQRTDTQYF
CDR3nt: TGTGCCAGCAGACAGCGCACAGATACGCAGTATTTT

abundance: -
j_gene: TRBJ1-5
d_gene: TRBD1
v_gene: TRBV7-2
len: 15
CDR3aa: CASSPWDSPNQPQHF
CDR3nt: TGTGCCAGCAGCCCTTGGGACAGCCCCAATCAGCCCCAGCATTTT

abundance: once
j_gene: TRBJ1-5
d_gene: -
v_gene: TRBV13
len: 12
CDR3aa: CASSLQGQPQHF
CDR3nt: TGTGCCAGCAGCTTACAGGGTCAGCCCCAGCATTTT

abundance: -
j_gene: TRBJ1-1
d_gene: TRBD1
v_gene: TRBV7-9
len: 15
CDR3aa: CASSYLPNRGTEAFF
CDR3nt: TGTGCCAGCAGCTACCTACCCAACAGGGGCACTGAAGCTTTCTTT

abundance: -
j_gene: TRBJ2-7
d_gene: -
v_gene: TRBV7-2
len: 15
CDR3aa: CASSLALGSSYEQYF
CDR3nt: TGTGCCAGCAGCTTAGCCCTAGGCAGCTCCTACGAGCAGTACTTC

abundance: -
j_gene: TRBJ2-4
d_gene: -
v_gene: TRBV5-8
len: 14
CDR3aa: CASSAWIAKNIQYF
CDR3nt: TGTGCCAGCAGCGCCTGGATAGCCAAAAACATTCAGTACTTC

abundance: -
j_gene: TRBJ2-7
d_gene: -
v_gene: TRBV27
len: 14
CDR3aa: CASSFARTHYEQYF
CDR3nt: TGTGCCAGCAGTTTCGCACGGACTCACTACGAGCAGTACTTC